A single sample gave rise to the 17 T cell receptor beta chains below, sequenced in a study of breast tumors, draining lymph nodes, adjacent tissues. Breast cancer patients provided tissue from their axillary draining lymph nodes. TCRdb used MiXCR to reprocess the multiplex PCR reads, holding one entry per CDR3 protein. The sample lists tens of thousands of distinct CDR3 sequences; approximately 29% were seen once. The sequenced sample consisted of axillary lymph node tissue. These receptor sequences come from a female donor with breast cancer. Some clones in this sample may be carry-over from other donors' samples.

This chain uses TRBV20-1 with TRBJ2-5; D may correspond to TRBD1 or TRBD2 (5 bases each). The CDR3 extends over 14 amino acids. Trimming removed 1 base from V and 4 bases from J, with 13 bases in between. Germline assignment: CDR1 DFQATT and CDR2 SNEGSKA (reference sequence). This CDR3 is CSARVGEPGETQYF. For the CDR3, the DNA is TGCAGTGCTAGAGTAGGGGAGCCGGGAGAGACCCAGTACTTC.

In its sample, this clonotype was seen many times. The genes are TRBV6-1 and TRBJ2-5; possibly TRBD2 for D (6 bases). This CDR3 is 15 amino acids long. CDR1 is MNHNS, CDR2 SASEGT, per germline. V shed 1 base and J shed 5 bases, with 14 bases lying between them. The CDR3 DNA reads as TGTGCCAGCAGTGAAGTAGCGGAGGCTGGGGAGACCCAGTACTTC. It is translated as CASSEVAEAGETQYF.

This clonotype was detected ten times or more. The rearrangement links TRBV7-2 to TRBJ2-3; 8 nucleotides agree with TRBD2. This CDR3 is 15 amino acids long. Losses at the gene ends were 4 bases for V and 2 bases for J; bases not matched to a gene: 5. CDR1 and CDR2 (germline): SGHTA, FQGNSA. DNA for the CDR3: TGTGCCAGCAGCTGGACTAGCTCGGTCACAGATACGCAGTATTTT. It translates to CASSWTSSVTDTQYF.

This clonotype occurred many times. This chain connects TRBV9 to TRBJ2-2; D is uncertain. V was pared by 4 bases and J by 1 base, with 8 bases between. Germline V lookup: CDR1 SGDLS, CDR2 YYNGEE. This CDR3 spans 14 amino acids. In DNA, the CDR3 is TGTGCCAGCAGCCCAACACAGAACACCGGGGAGCTGTTTTTT. Translating gives CASSPTQNTGELFF.

This clonotype was detected many times. The genes are TRBV29-1 and TRBJ2-1; D may be TRBD1 or TRBD2 (5 bases each). V lost 3 bases, J lost 10 bases, and 10 bases lay in between. This CDR3 spans 11 amino acids. Germline values: CDR1 SQVTM, CDR2 ANQGSEA. This chain's CDR3 is CSVEDWGEQFF. CDR3 nucleotides: TGCAGCGTTGAGGATTGGGGGGAGCAGTTCTTC.

Many counts were recorded for this clonotype. V is TRBV6-5 and J is TRBJ1-4; D not resolved. The CDR3 totals 15 residues. Trimming shortened V by 6 bases and J by 3 bases, and 14 bases separated the two germline ends. CDR1 is MNHEY and CDR2 is SVGAGI in the germline V gene. In DNA form, the CDR3 reads TGTGCCAGCAGCTGGACCCCTTCGGCTAATGAAAAACTGTTTTTT. Its translation: CASSWTPSANEKLFF.

This clonotype was picked up many times. This chain connects TRBV2 to TRBJ2-7; D is undetermined. The CDR3 length is 15 residues. The germline V gene has CDR1 SNHLY and CDR2 FYNNEI. Trimming removed 9 bases from V and 2 bases from J, with 20 bases in between. CDR3 DNA: TGTGCCAGTACCCTAGGCGATGGAGAGACCTACGAGCAGTACTTC. This gives the protein CASTLGDGETYEQYF.

With regard to this clonotype: An end of the junction does not agree with germline; a read error may underlie this. The J gene is TRBJ2-6, the V gene TRBV12-3 or TRBV12-4, with unresolved D. This CDR3 comprises 15 residues. CDR3 DNA: TGTGCCAGCAGCCCCGTATCCTCTGAGGCCAACGTCCTGACTTTC. Protein sequence: CASSPVSSEANVLTF.

Note on this clonotype: A read error may produce the germline difference seen at one junction end. The gene calls are TRBV11-2 and TRBJ2-1, with TRBD1 identical over 7 bases. The V gene's germline CDR1 is SGHAT and CDR2 FQNNGV. This CDR3 has 12 amino acids. DNA of the CDR3: TGTGCCAGCGGCTTACAGGGGAATGAGCAGTTCTTT. Translation: CASGLQGNEQFF.

On this clonotype itself: A much larger clone is a single base away; this may be a read error. The CDR3 region is CASSQDSQLRGTGELFF. The CDR3 nucleotides read TGTGCCAGCAGCCAAGATTCACAGCTGAGGGGAACCGGGGAGCTGTTTTTT. The J gene is TRBJ2-2, the V gene TRBV4-2; either TRBD1 or TRBD2 may supply D (5 bases each). V was pared by 0 bases and J by 5 bases, with 16 bases between. The CDR3 consists of 17 residues. CDR1 LGHNA and CDR2 YNFKEQ come from the germline V gene.

Regarding this clonotype: The CDR3 carries no conserved terminal phenylalanine or tryptophan, so it likely arises from a read error. Because the CDR3's place on the DNA is in doubt, the DNA is left out and the CDR3 is given as listed by TCRdb. The V call is TRBV15, the J call TRBJ2-5; TRBD2, the table's D call, lacks a check against the DNA. Looked up from germline, CDR1 is LNHNV and CDR2 is YYDKDF (reference sequence). The CDR3 is 13 amino acids in total, end residues counted. CDR3 region: CATSRGSEGTKYL.

This clonotype was recorded at least ten times. The V call is TRBV5-1, the J call TRBJ2-7; 14 bases fit TRBD2. In germline, CDR1 is SGHRS, CDR2 YFSETQ. V was clipped by 4 bases and J by 7 bases; unmatched bases: 10. The CDR3 contains 16 residues. The CDR3 loop reads CASSHPPTSGRGEQYF. The CDR3 nucleotides read TGCGCCAGCAGCCATCCACCGACTAGCGGGAGGGGTGAGCAGTACTTC.

This clonotype was seen ten or more times. The V call is TRBV6-2 or TRBV6-3, the J call TRBJ2-2, with 7 bases fitting TRBD2. This CDR3 region has 14 residues. CDR1 and CDR2 (germline): MNHEY, SVGEGT. Germline trimming cut 6 bases from V and 3 bases from J; bases unmatched to any gene: 4. The CDR3 sequence: CASSGAGYTGELFF. The CDR3 DNA sequence: TGTGCCAGCAGCGGAGCGGGATACACCGGGGAGCTGTTTTTT.

As regards this clonotype: Being one base from a much bigger clone, this may be a read error. V usage is TRBV6-2 or TRBV6-3 and J usage is TRBJ2-1, with 12 bases that match TRBD2. Trimming cost V 5 bases and J 7 bases; bases outside gene matches: 9. The CDR3 runs to 16 residues. CDR1 and CDR2 (germline): MNHEY, SVGEGT. CDR3 DNA sequence: TGTGCCAGCAGTACCGGACTAGCGGGAATGGGGAATGAGCAGTTCTTC. Translating it yields CASSTGLAGMGNEQFF.

As to this clonotype: A read error may produce the germline difference seen at one junction end. The CDR3 spells CGARAPGTGSNEQFF. The CDR3 DNA sequence: TGCGGTGCTAGAGCACCCGGGACAGGGTCCAATGAGCAGTTCTTC. This rearrangement joins TRBV20-1 to TRBJ2-1; 9 bases align to TRBD1. Germline-derived CDR1 and CDR2 are DFQATT and SNEGSKA (reference sequence). This CDR3 is 15 amino acids long.

This clonotype was seen a handful of times. With a much larger clone just one base away, this may be a read error. The chain employs TRBV5-6 and TRBJ2-6, with D tentatively TRBD1 (5 bases). From germline, CDR1 is SGHDT and CDR2 YYEEEE. The CDR3 consists of 14 residues. V lost 7 bases and J 6 bases, leaving 14 bases between the germline ends. The DNA of the CDR3 is TGTGCCAGCGGGGCCTCGGGCGCGGCCAACGTCCTGACTTTC. It specifies CASGASGAANVLTF.

The table lists this clonotype with many counts. This chain connects TRBV28 to TRBJ1-4, with TRBD1 matching 10 bases. CDR1 MDHEN and CDR2 SYDVKM come from the germline V gene. The CDR3 spans 15 residues. The V gene end was trimmed by 6 bases and the J gene end by 5 bases; junction bases not matched to a gene: 6. CDR3 sequence reads: CASSRDRGLNEKLFF. The DNA for the CDR3 is TGTGCCAGCAGCCGTGACAGGGGGCTGAATGAAAAACTGTTTTTT.